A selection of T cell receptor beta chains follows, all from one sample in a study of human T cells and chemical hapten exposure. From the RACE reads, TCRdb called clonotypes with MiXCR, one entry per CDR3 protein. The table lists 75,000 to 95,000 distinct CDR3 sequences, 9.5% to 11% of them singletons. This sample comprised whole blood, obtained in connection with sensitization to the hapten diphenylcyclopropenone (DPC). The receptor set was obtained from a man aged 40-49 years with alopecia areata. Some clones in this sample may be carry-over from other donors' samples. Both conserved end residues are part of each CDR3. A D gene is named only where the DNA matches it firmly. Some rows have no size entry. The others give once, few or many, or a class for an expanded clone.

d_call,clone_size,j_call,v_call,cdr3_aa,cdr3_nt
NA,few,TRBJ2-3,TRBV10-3,CAITRAGSGVVVGTDTQYF,TGTGCCATCACGCGCGCGGGCTCGGGAGTTGTCGTCGGCACAGATACGCAGTATTTT
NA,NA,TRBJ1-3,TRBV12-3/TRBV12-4,CASSPGGTEGNTIYF,TGTGCCAGCAGCCCGGGGGGGACGGAAGGAAACACCATATATTTT
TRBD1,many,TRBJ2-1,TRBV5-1,CASSATGGNEQFF,TGCGCCAGCAGCGCGACAGGGGGAAATGAGCAGTTCTTC
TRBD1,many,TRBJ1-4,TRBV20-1,CSAEKGQGNEKLFF,TGCAGTGCTGAAAAGGGACAGGGGAATGAAAAACTGTTTTTT
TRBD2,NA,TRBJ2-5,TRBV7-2,CASSSGTSTETQYF,TGTGCCAGCAGCTCCGGGACTAGCACAGAGACCCAGTACTTC
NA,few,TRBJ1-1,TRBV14,CASSQDPGGRFTEAFF,TGTGCCAGCAGCCAAGATCCAGGTGGGCGTTTCACTGAAGCTTTCTTT
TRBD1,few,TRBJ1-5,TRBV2,CASRGTANNQPQHF,TGTGCCAGCAGAGGGACAGCCAATAATCAGCCCCAGCATTTT
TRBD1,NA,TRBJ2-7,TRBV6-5,CASRDRGPSSYEQYF,TGTGCCAGCAGGGACAGGGGGCCTAGCTCCTACGAGCAGTACTTC
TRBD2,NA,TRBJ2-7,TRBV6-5,CASRGSGNLYEQYF,TGTGCCAGCAGGGGTAGCGGGAACCTTTACGAGCAGTACTTC
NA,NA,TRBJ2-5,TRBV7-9,CASSLVPRETQYF,TGTGCCAGCAGCTTAGTGCCGAGAGAGACCCAGTACTTC
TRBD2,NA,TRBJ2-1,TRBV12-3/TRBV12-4,CASSSWTSGSSYNEQFF,TGTGCCAGCAGTAGTTGGACTAGCGGTAGCTCCTACAATGAGCAGTTCTTC
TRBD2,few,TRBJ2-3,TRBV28,CASSGLAGGTDTQYF,TGTGCCAGCTCCGGACTAGCGGGAGGAACAGATACGCAGTATTTT
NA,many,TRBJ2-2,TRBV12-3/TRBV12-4,CASSFLAGNSGELFF,TGTGCCAGCAGTTTTCTAGCTGGTAATTCAGGGGAGCTGTTTTTT
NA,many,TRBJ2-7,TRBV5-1,CASSLDRDYEQYF,TGCGCCAGCAGCTTGGACAGGGACTACGAGCAGTACTTC
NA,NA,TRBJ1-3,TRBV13,CASSLTGSSGNTIYF,TGTGCCAGCAGCCTGACAGGTTCCTCTGGAAACACCATATATTTT
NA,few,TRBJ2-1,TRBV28,CASSSPSSYNEQFF,TGTGCCAGCAGTTCCCCCAGCTCCTACAATGAGCAGTTCTTC
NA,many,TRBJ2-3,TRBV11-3,CASSLGTPWEADTQYF,TGTGCCAGCAGCTTAGGGACACCGTGGGAGGCAGATACGCAGTATTTT
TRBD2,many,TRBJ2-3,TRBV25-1,CASSALAGVSTDTQYF,TGTGCCAGCAGTGCGCTAGCGGGAGTAAGCACAGATACGCAGTATTTT
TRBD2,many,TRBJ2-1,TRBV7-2,CASSATSGTSRSYNEQFF,TGTGCCAGCAGCGCGACTAGCGGGACCTCAAGATCCTACAATGAGCAGTTCTTC
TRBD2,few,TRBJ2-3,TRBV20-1,CSASRLAGGNTQYF,TGCAGTGCTTCCCGACTAGCGGGAGGGAATACGCAGTATTTT
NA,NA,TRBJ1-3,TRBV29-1,CSVGSGGNTIYF,TGCAGCGTTGGTAGCGGTGGAAACACCATATATTTT
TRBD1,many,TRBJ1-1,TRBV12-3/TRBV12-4,CASSTTGRNTEAFF,TGTGCCAGCAGCACGACAGGGCGGAACACTGAAGCTTTCTTT
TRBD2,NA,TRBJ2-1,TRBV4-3,CASSQAKGLANNEQFF,TGCGCCAGCAGCCAAGCCAAAGGACTAGCGAACAATGAGCAGTTCTTC
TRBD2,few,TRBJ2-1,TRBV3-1,CASSQRLTSGNEQFF,TGTGCCAGCAGCCAAAGATTGACTAGCGGTAATGAGCAGTTCTTC
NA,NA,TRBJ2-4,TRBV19,CASSGRAKNIQYF,TGTGCCAGTTCGGGCAGGGCCAAAAACATTCAGTACTTC
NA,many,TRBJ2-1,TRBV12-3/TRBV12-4,CASSRVEGEIKFF,TGTGCCAGCAGCCGGGTTGAGGGGGAGATCAAGTTCTTC
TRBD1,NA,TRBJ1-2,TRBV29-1,CSVEPGQFPGYTF,TGCAGCGTTGAACCGGGACAGTTTCCTGGCTACACCTTC
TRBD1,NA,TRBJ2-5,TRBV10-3,CAIRSGGPQETQYF,TGTGCCATCAGGTCAGGGGGCCCCCAAGAGACCCAGTACTTC
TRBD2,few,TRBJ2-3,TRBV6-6,CASSYGGGSTDTQYF,TGTGCCAGCAGTTACGGGGGAGGGAGCACAGATACGCAGTATTTT
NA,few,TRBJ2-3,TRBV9,CASSVDARPTDTQYF,TGTGCCAGCAGCGTAGATGCTCGGCCGACAGATACGCAGTATTTT
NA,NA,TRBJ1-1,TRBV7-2,CASTPGQLSRAFF,TGTGCCAGCACCCCAGGTCAGCTATCGCGCGCTTTCTTT
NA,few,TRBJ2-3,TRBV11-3,CASSLVMGGTDTQYF,TGTGCCAGCAGCTTAGTAATGGGGGGCACAGATACGCAGTATTTT
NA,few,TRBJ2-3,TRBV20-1,CSARLSTQYF,TGCAGTGCTAGACTATCCACGCAGTATTTT
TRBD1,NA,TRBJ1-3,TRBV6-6,CASGDSGNTIYF,TGTGCCAGCGGGGACAGCGGAAACACCATATATTTT
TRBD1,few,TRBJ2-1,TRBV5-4,CASSSWTGLNNEQFF,TGTGCCAGCAGCTCGTGGACAGGGTTGAACAATGAGCAGTTCTTC
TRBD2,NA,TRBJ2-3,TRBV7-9,CASSSQGLAVTDTQYF,TGTGCCAGCAGCTCCCAGGGACTAGCGGTCACAGATACGCAGTATTTT
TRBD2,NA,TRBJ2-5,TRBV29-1,CSVELMGLAGYETQYF,TGCAGCGTTGAGCTAATGGGACTAGCGGGATACGAGACCCAGTACTTC
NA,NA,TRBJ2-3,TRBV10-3,CAISELSDTQYF,TGTGCCATCAGTGAGTTATCGGATACGCAGTATTTT
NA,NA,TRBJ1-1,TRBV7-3,CASSLQPNTEAFF,TGTGCCAGCAGCTTACAGCCGAACACTGAAGCTTTCTTT
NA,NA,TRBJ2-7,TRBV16,CASSQSALPYEQYF,TGTGCCAGCAGCCAATCCGCGTTACCCTACGAGCAGTACTTC
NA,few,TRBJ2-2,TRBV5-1,CASSISGSRTGELFF,TGCGCCAGCAGCATATCAGGGAGTCGGACCGGGGAGCTGTTTTTT
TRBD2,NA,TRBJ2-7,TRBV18,CASSPNRLRGGGDEQYF,TGTGCCAGCTCACCGAACAGACTCCGGGGCGGGGGAGACGAGCAGTACTTC
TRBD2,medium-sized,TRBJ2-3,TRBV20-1,CSAAHGAGADTQYF,TGCAGTGCCGCACACGGGGCGGGGGCAGATACGCAGTATTTT
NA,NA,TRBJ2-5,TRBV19,CASQGSGETQYF,TGTGCCAGCCAGGGGTCGGGAGAGACCCAGTACTTC
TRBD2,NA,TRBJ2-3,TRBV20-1,CSARGLAGPPDTQYF,TGCAGTGCTAGAGGGCTAGCGGGACCGCCAGATACGCAGTATTTT
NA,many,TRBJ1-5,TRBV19,CASSIIEGIQPQHF,TGTGCCAGTAGTATCATAGAGGGGATCCAGCCCCAGCATTTT
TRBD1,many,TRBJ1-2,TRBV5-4,CASSPSMEGAYYGYTF,TGTGCCAGCAGCCCATCGATGGAGGGGGCATACTATGGCTACACCTTC
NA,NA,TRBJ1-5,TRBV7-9,CASSSGNQPQHF,TGTGCCAGCAGCTCGGGGAATCAGCCCCAGCATTTT
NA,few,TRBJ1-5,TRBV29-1,CSVEEGPGQPQHF,TGCAGCGTTGAAGAGGGGCCGGGACAGCCCCAGCATTTT
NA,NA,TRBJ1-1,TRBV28,CASTITGRASKAFF,TGTGCCAGCACCATTACAGGGAGAGCAAGTAAAGCTTTCTTT
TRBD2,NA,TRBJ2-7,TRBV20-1,CSASQSSGSYEQYF,TGCAGTGCTAGCCAATCTAGCGGGAGCTACGAGCAGTACTTC
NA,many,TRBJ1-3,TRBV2,CASTRDMDGNTIYF,TGTGCCAGCACTCGGGACATGGATGGAAACACCATATATTTT
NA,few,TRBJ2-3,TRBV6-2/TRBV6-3,CASSYGRDGTDTQYF,TGTGCCAGCAGTTACGGGCGGGACGGCACAGATACGCAGTATTTT
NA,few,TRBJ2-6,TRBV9,CASSVYGGPVAGANVLTF,TGTGCCAGCAGCGTATACGGGGGGCCTGTAGCTGGGGCCAACGTCCTGACTTTC
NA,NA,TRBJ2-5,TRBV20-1,CSASGTEETQYF,TGCAGTGCTTCGGGGACGGAAGAGACCCAGTACTTC